This T cell receptor beta chain was obtained from a study of cytomegalovirus exposure and HLA in healthy donors. It was with 60 Vbeta and 13 Jbeta primers that the PCR ran. Method: immunoSEQ multiplex PCR; TCRdb's copy keeps in-frame clones and lacks some. In the table there are just under 80,000 clones, nearly 80% of which are singletons. Input material: PBMCs. This TCR was recovered from a man aged 35 to 55 in good health and CMV-seronegative.

CDR3 sequence: CASTEQGISVAKNIQYF. CDR3 DNA sequence: TGTGCCAGCACTGAGCAGGGGATCTCCGTAGCCAAAAACATTCAGTACTTC. V usage is TRBV28 and J usage is TRBJ2-4, with a weak D call TRBD1 (6 bases). V was clipped by 7 bases and J by 0 bases, with 19 bases between them. This CDR3 is built from 17 residues. The germline gives CDR1 MDHEN, CDR2 SYDVKM.